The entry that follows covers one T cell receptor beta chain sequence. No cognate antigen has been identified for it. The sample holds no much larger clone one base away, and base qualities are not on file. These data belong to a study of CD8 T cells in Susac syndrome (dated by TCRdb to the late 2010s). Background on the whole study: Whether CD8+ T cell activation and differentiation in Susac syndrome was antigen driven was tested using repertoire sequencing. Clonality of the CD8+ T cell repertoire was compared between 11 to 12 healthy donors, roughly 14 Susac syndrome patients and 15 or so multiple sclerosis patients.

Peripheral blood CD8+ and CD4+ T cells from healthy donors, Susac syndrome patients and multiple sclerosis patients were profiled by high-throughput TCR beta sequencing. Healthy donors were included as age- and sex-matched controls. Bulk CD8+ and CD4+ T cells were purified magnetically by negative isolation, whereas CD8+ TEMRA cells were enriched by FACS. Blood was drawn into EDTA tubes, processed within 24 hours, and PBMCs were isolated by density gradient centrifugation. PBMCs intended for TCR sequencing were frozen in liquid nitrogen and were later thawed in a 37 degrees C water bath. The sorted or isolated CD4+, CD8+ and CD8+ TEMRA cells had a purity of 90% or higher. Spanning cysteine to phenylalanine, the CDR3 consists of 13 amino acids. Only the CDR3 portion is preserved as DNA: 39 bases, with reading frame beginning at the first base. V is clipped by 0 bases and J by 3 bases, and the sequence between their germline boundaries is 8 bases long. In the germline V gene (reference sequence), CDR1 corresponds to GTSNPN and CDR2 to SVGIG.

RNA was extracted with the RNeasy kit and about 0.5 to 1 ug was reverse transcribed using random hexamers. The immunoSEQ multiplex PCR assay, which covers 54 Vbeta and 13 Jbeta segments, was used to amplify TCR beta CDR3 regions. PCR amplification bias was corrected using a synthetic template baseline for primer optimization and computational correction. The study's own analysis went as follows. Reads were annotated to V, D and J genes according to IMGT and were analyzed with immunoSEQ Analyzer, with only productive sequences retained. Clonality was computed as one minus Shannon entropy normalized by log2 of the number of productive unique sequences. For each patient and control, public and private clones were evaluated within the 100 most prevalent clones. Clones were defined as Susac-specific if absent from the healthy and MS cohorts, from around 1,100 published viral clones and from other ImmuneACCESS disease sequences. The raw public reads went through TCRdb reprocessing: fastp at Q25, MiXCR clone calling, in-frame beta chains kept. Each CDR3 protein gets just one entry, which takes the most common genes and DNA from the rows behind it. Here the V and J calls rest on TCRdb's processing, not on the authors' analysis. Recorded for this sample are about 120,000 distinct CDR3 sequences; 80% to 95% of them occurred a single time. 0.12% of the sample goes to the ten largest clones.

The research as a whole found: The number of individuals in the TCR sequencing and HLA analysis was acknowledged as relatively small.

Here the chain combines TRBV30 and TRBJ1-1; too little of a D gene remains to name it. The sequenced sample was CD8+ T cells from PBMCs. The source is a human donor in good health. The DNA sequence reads TGTGCCTGGAGTGTGGGATTTGACACTGAAGCTTTCTTT. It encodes CAWSVGFDTEAFF.